The table lists the clone carrying this T cell receptor beta chain with a few counts. The sample originates from a study of cytomegalovirus exposure and HLA in healthy donors. The primer mix had 60 Vbeta and 13 Jbeta primers. Clones were sequenced by immunoSEQ multiplex PCR, and TCRdb holds only the in-frame ones, with some missing. The sample holds 100,000 or so clones, over 65% seen once. This receptor was obtained from a woman between 40 and 55 years old in good health and CMV-seropositive. What was sequenced was PBMCs.

This CDR3 is CASGYRDRGSKNIQYF. The CDR3 DNA follows: TGTGCCAGCGGTTACCGGGACAGGGGCAGCAAAAACATTCAGTACTTC. The rearrangement uses TRBV5-4 and TRBJ2-4; 10 nucleotides align to TRBD1. CDR1 is SGHNT, CDR2 YYREEE, per germline (reference sequence). CDR3 length equals 16 residues. V lost 7 bases, J lost 3 bases, and 10 bases stayed unmatched.